A single sample gave rise to the 15 T cell receptor beta chains below, sequenced in a study of regulatory T cells in long-lasting Graves disease. Indicated time point: newly diagnosed GD, antithyroid drugs for less than 3 months. RNA extracted from PBMCs served as the sequencing template. Library construction for TCR beta used iRepertoire HTBI primers and Arm-PCR of CDR3 regions. TCRdb reprocessed the multiplex PCR reads with MiXCR, giving one entry per CDR3 protein. Counted here are 360,000 or so distinct CDR3 sequences, roughly 17% occurring once; the ten biggest clones make up approximately 30%. The same data also went into a second study, on T cells in Graves' hyperthyroidism and ophthalmopathy.

Sample: peripheral blood mononuclear cells (PBMCs), taken at new diagnosis, from a patient treated with antithyroid drugs. The origin of the receptors is a man between 35 and 55 years old with Graves disease.

V gene TRBV20-1 combines with J gene TRBJ1-1; a weak D match, TRBD1 (5 bases). The CDR3 length is 17 residues. V lost 0 bases and J lost 1, with 18 bases in between. Per the germline V gene, CDR1 is DFQATT and CDR2 is SNEGSKA (reference sequence). The CDR3 reads CSARDRRTSTTNTEAFF. The DNA for the CDR3 is TGCAGTGCTAGAGATCGTCGGACAAGTACTACGAACACTGAAGCTTTCTTT.

This chain links TRBV2 with TRBJ2-1; D might be TRBD1 (6 bases). V was cut by 5 bases and J by 8 bases, with 19 bases left in between. Looked up from germline, CDR1 is SNHLY and CDR2 is FYNNEI. This CDR3 contains 15 residues. The CDR3 loop reads CASSFYGGEEDEQFF. CDR3 nucleotides: TGTGCCAGCAGTTTTTATGGGGGCGAGGAGGATGAGCAGTTCTTC.

This clonotype was found a few times. The rearrangement links TRBV3-1 to TRBJ2-7, with no clear D. The CDR3 runs to 12 residues. Trimming cost V 3 bases and J 7 bases, with 10 bases left between them. Germline CDR1 is LGHDT and CDR2 is YNNKEL (reference sequence). The CDR3 sequence: CASSHRAGEQYF. The DNA of the CDR3 is TGTGCCAGCAGCCATAGGGCCGGGGAGCAGTACTTC.

The rearrangement uses TRBV5-5 and TRBJ1-6, with 7 bases fitting TRBD1. Germline CDR1 reads SGHKS; CDR2 reads YYEKEE (reference sequence). V trimming: 3 bases; J trimming: 6 bases; junction bases outside the gene matches: 3. This CDR3 region has 14 residues. The chain's CDR3 is CASSYTGANSPLHF. For the CDR3, the DNA is TGTGCCAGCAGCTATACAGGGGCTAATTCACCCCTCCACTTT.

The chain combines TRBV5-1 with TRBJ2-6, with D maybe TRBD2 (6 bases). Trimming left V 1 base short and J 2 bases short, with 10 bases between. The CDR3 runs to 16 residues. Germline assignment: CDR1 SGHRS and CDR2 YFSETQ. The CDR3 nucleotides read TGCGCCAGCAGCTTGATGGGGGGAGCTGGGGCCAACGTCCTGACTTTC. This encodes CASSLMGGAGANVLTF.

The rearrangement uses TRBV19 and TRBJ2-1; 9 nucleotides match TRBD2. The germline CDR1 and CDR2 sequences are LNHDA and SQIVND (reference sequence). CDR3 length: 16 amino acids. V lost 3 bases to trimming and J lost 0 bases; unmatched junction nucleotides: 3. CDR3: CASSMASGASYNEQFF. The CDR3 DNA sequence: TGTGCCAGTAGTATGGCTAGCGGGGCCTCCTACAATGAGCAGTTCTTC.

Turning to this clonotype: The junction does not match germline at one end; this may be a read error. The genes are TRBV12-3 or TRBV12-4 and TRBJ2-2; D might be TRBD1 or TRBD2, each matching 5 bases. The CDR3 is 18 amino acids. The CDR3 sequence: CSSSVRRDEKKGTGELFF. The CDR3 nucleotides are TGTTCCAGCAGTGTGAGACGGGACGAAAAGAAGGGCACCGGGGAGCTGTTTTTT.

The V call is TRBV6-2 or TRBV6-3, the J call TRBJ2-2, with 7 bases identical to TRBD2. The V segment lost 5 bases and the J segment 0 bases; nucleotides outside the gene matches: 3. Per the germline V gene, CDR1 is MNHEY and CDR2 is SVGEGT. The length of the CDR3 is 15 residues. The CDR3 sequence: CASSPLAANTGELFF. CDR3 coding DNA: TGTGCCAGCAGTCCCCTAGCGGCGAACACCGGGGAGCTGTTTTTT.

This clonotype showed up many times. The V gene is TRBV20-1, the J gene TRBJ2-1; 12 bases map to TRBD2. This CDR3 is built from 15 residues. Per the germline V gene, CDR1 is DFQATT and CDR2 is SNEGSKA (reference sequence). The trim removed 3 bases at V and 8 bases at J, leaving 8 bases unmatched. DNA of the CDR3: TGCAGTGCTAGTTACCGACTAGCGGGGGTTTATGAGCAGTTCTTC. Protein: CSASYRLAGVYEQFF.

CDR3 coding DNA: TGTGCCAGCACTCCCGCCGGGGCTCGACCCGAAAAACTGTTTTTT. Its translation is CASTPAGARPEKLFF. The chain recombines TRBV28 with TRBJ1-4; D possibly corresponds to TRBD1 (5 bases). V gave up 7 bases and J gave up 8 bases, with 20 bases separating them. In germline, CDR1 is MDHEN, CDR2 SYDVKM. This CDR3 has 15 residues. Full variable domain (missing parts from reference TRBV28 and TRBJ1-4): DVKVTQSSRYLVKRTGEKVFLECVQDMDHENMFWYRQDPGLGLRLIYFSYDVKMKEKGDIPEGYSVSREKKERFSLILESASTNQTSMYLCASTPAGARPEKLFFGSGTQLSVL.

This clonotype came up a few times. V gene TRBV18 combines with J gene TRBJ2-3; D tentatively fits TRBD1 or TRBD2 (5 bases each). The ends were cut back, 2 bases at V and 2 bases at J, with 17 bases in the middle. Germline V gives CDR1 KGHSH, CDR2 LQKENI. The CDR3 runs 17 residues. The chain's CDR3 is CASSPIRILGPTDTQYF. The CDR3 DNA reads as TGTGCCAGCTCACCAATCAGGATCCTGGGACCCACAGATACGCAGTATTTT.

This clonotype was recorded at least ten times. The chain is built from TRBV27 and TRBJ1-6; D perhaps matches TRBD1 (5 bases). The length of the CDR3 is 14 residues. In germline, CDR1 is MNHEY, CDR2 SMNVEV (reference sequence). V was shortened by 6 bases and J by 6 bases, with 12 bases between the two germline ends. CDR3 amino acids: CASSEGTFNSPLHF. The CDR3 DNA sequence: TGTGCCAGCAGCGAAGGGACGTTTAATTCACCCCTCCACTTT.

This clonotype has more than one count but fewer than ten. The chain joins TRBV25-1 to TRBJ2-7; D is perhaps TRBD1 or TRBD2 (5 bases each). Germline V gives CDR1 MGHDK, CDR2 SYGVNS. The V gene lost 1 base and the J gene lost 3 bases, with 10 bases spanning the gap. The CDR3 is made up of 14 amino acids. The CDR3 here is CASSELGRIYEQYF. CDR3 bases: TGTGCCAGCAGTGAATTGGGACGGATCTACGAGCAGTACTTC.

Many counts were recorded for this clonotype. CDR3 in DNA: TGTGCCAGCAGCGTTGAGGGGGTGAATCAGCCCCAGCATTTT. This gives the protein CASSVEGVNQPQHF. The chain is built from TRBV9 and TRBJ1-5; D might be TRBD1 (6 bases). This CDR3 has 14 amino acids. Trimming removed 2 bases at V and 4 bases at J, with 10 bases between. Germline V lookup: CDR1 SGDLS, CDR2 YYNGEE.

This clonotype was recorded a few times. This likely stems from a read error, as it lies one base from a far larger clone. The DNA is left out, because the CDR3 cannot be placed on it with certainty; the CDR3 is given as TCRdb lists it. V is TRBV7-9 and J is TRBJ2-7; the table's TRBD1 call for D was not verified on the DNA. The length of the CDR3 is 15 amino acids, counting both ends. Germline lookup yields CDR1 SEHNR and CDR2 FQNEAQ (reference sequence). CDR3 in amino acids: CASSWGTGIVYEQCF.